These 14 T cell receptor beta chains were all obtained from the same sample, sequenced in a study of shared clonotypes between healthy human individuals. Terminally differentiated effector memory CD45RA+ cells were excluded from the naive CD8 cells, which were CD45RO-negative and positively selected for CCR7. Sequencing was performed with immunoSEQ multiplex PCR; in TCRdb, only in-frame clones are kept and a portion is missing. The data contain about 1,800,000 clones, roughly 95% of them singletons. Input material: naive CD8+ T cells sorted from blood. Every receptor here comes from a man younger than 35 in good health.

The CDR3 spells CASSTRGRYEQYF. CDR3 bases: TGTGCCAGCAGCACCCGGGGGCGGTACGAGCAGTACTTC. The chain carries TRBV6-5 and TRBJ2-5, with D perhaps matching TRBD1 or TRBD2 (6 bases each). The J call may be in error: the DNA end matches TRBJ2-7 better. This CDR3 spans 13 amino acids. Germline V lookup: CDR1 MNHEY, CDR2 SVGAGI.

V usage is TRBV9 and J usage is TRBJ1-2; TRBD1 might be the D (5 bases). The ends were cut back, 4 bases at V and 4 bases at J, with 17 bases in the middle. This CDR3 is 15 amino acids long. Germline CDR1 is SGDLS and CDR2 is YYNGEE. The DNA for the CDR3 is TGTGCCAGCAGCTTTACCGGGACGGGCATCTATGGCTACACCTTC. This translates into CASSFTGTGIYGYTF. The complete variable domain, with remaining parts taken from reference TRBV9 and TRBJ1-2, reads DSGVTQTPKHLITATGQRVTLRCSPRSGDLSVYWYQQSLDQGLQFLIQYYNGEERAKGNILERFSAQQFPDLHSELNLSSLELGDSALYFCASSFTGTGIYGYTFGSGTRLTVV.

About this clone itself: Different DNA sequences within this sample yield the same CDR3. V gene TRBV7-9 combines with J gene TRBJ2-2; 8 positions agree with TRBD1. This CDR3 has 14 residues. From germline, CDR1 is SEHNR and CDR2 FQNEAQ (reference sequence). After removal of 5 bases from V and 2 bases from J, the junction contained 1 base not matched to a gene. CDR3: CASSGQGNTGELFF. The CDR3, as DNA: TGTGCCAGCAGCGGACAGGGTAACACCGGGGAGCTGTTTTTT.

The CDR3 bases are TGTGCCAGCAGTTACGGACAGGGGAGTAGCTACACCTTC. Amino acid sequence: CASSYGQGSSYTF. This sequence joins TRBV6-5 and TRBJ1-2, with 9 bases identical to TRBD1. After removal of 2 bases from V and 9 bases from J, the junction contained 4 bases not matched to a gene. Germline V gene sequence: CDR1 MNHEY, CDR2 SVGAGI. The CDR3 sequence is 13 residues long.

J is TRBJ2-1 and V is TRBV7-9, with a tentative D call TRBD2 (6 bases). There are 15 residues in the CDR3. Germline V gene lookup returns CDR1 SEHNR and CDR2 FQNEAQ (reference sequence). V was cut by 5 bases and J by 4 bases, with 15 bases left in between. This CDR3 is CASSASARGYNEQFF. The CDR3 DNA reads TGTGCCAGCAGCGCTAGCGCTAGGGGATACAATGAGCAGTTCTTC. The full variable domain, in which reference TRBV7-9 and TRBJ2-1 provide the parts outside the CDR3, is DTGVSQNPRHKITKRGQNVTFRCDPISEHNRLYWYRQTLGQGPEFLTYFQNEAQLEKSRLLSDRFSAERPKGSFSTLEIQRTEQGDSAMYLCASSASARGYNEQFFGPGTRLTVL.

The chain combines TRBV19 with TRBJ2-4; the match to TRBD1 covers 7 bases. There are 16 residues in the CDR3. With 4 bases clipped from V and 0 bases from J, the junction kept 6 bases outside the gene matches. Germline V gene sequence: CDR1 LNHDA, CDR2 SQIVND (reference sequence). The CDR3 protein is CASSRGQPGAKNIQYF. CDR3 nucleotides: TGTGCCAGTAGTAGGGGACAGCCTGGAGCCAAAAACATTCAGTACTTC. Full variable domain (missing parts from reference TRBV19 and TRBJ2-4): DGGITQSPKYLFRKEGQNVTLSCEQNLNHDAMYWYRQDPGQGLRLIYYSQIVNDFQKGDIAEGYSVSREKKESFPLTVTSAQKNPTAFYLCASSRGQPGAKNIQYFGAGTRLSVL.

The rearrangement uses TRBV28 and TRBJ2-7, with TRBD2 as a possible D gene (5 bases). The CDR3 length is 16 residues. V lost 7 bases, J lost 3 bases, and 22 bases lay in between. Germline assignment: CDR1 MDHEN and CDR2 SYDVKM. The CDR3 protein is CASTSDLEGPFYEQYF. As DNA, the CDR3 is TGTGCCAGCACCTCCGATTTAGAGGGTCCATTCTACGAGCAGTACTTC.

V is TRBV11-3 and J is TRBJ2-5; tentatively, D is TRBD2 (6 bases). This CDR3 region has 13 residues. Germline V CDR1 and CDR2: SGHNT, YENEEA. Between the trimmed V and J ends, which lost 6 bases and 3 bases, there was a span of 11 bases. CDR3 in amino acids: CASSTSPEETQYF. For the CDR3, the DNA is TGTGCCAGCAGTACTAGCCCAGAAGAGACCCAGTACTTC.

In this sample, this clone turned up once. V is TRBV6-5 and J is TRBJ2-2; D might be TRBD2 (5 bases). The CDR3 is made up of 16 amino acids. Trimming removed 2 bases at V and 2 bases at J, with 12 bases between. Germline V gene data show CDR1 as MNHEY and CDR2 as SVGAGI. The CDR3, as DNA: TGTGCCAGCAGTTACGGTTACGGGGTTAACACCGGGGAGCTGTTTTTT. It specifies CASSYGYGVNTGELFF.

The chain carries TRBV5-1 and TRBJ2-7; a possible D gene is TRBD1 (5 bases). In germline, CDR1 is SGHRS, CDR2 YFSETQ. V was clipped by 5 bases and J by 3 bases, with 15 bases between them. This CDR3 spans 14 amino acids. Here the CDR3 reads CASSLGVFGYEQYF. In DNA form, the CDR3 reads TGCGCCAGCAGTTTAGGGGTCTTCGGCTACGAGCAGTACTTC. The entire variable domain, with the rest obtained from reference TRBV5-1 and TRBJ2-7, is as follows: KAGVTQTPRYLIKTRGQQVTLSCSPISGHRSVSWYQQTPGQGLQFLFEYFSETQRNKGNFPGRFSGRQFSNSRSEMNVSTLELGDSALYLCASSLGVFGYEQYFGPGTRLTVT.

The chain recombines TRBV11-2 with TRBJ1-1, with D unclear. CDR3 length: 15 amino acids. V gave up 0 bases and J gave up 3 bases, with 11 bases separating them. Germline V gene lookup returns CDR1 SGHAT and CDR2 FQNNGV. CDR3 region: CASSLDVGSDTEAFF. In DNA form, the CDR3 reads TGTGCCAGCAGCTTAGATGTAGGGTCGGACACTGAAGCTTTCTTT.

The chain has TRBV11-2 and TRBJ2-7; D unresolved. Trimming took off 3 bases at V and 2 bases at J, with 8 bases between the two ends. This CDR3 contains 13 residues. Germline CDR1 reads SGHAT; CDR2 reads FQNNGV. Here the CDR3 reads CASSFSPTYEQYF. In nucleotides, the CDR3 is TGTGCCAGCAGCTTTTCCCCCACCTACGAGCAGTACTTC. Drawing the rest from reference TRBV11-2 and TRBJ2-7, the complete variable domain is EAGVAQSPRYKIIEKRQSVAFWCNPISGHATLYWYQQILGQGPKLLIQFQNNGVVDDSQLPKDRFSAERLKGVDSTLKIQPAKLEDSAVYLCASSFSPTYEQYFGPGTRLTVT.

The chain joins TRBV27 to TRBJ2-2; TRBD2 matches at 7 bases. The V segment lost 6 bases and the J segment 6 bases; nucleotides outside the gene matches: 1. The CDR3 has 12 amino acids. CDR1 MNHEY and CDR2 SMNVEV come from the germline V gene (reference sequence). The CDR3 protein is CASRLASGELFF. The CDR3 coding sequence is TGTGCCAGCAGACTAGCGTCCGGGGAGCTGTTTTTT.

Only one count was recorded for this clone. V gene TRBV7-9 combines with J gene TRBJ2-4; TRBD1 matches at 7 bases. J lost 4 bases, V lost 5 bases, and 5 bases had no gene match. Germline V gene lookup returns CDR1 SEHNR and CDR2 FQNEAQ (reference sequence). The CDR3 runs to 14 residues. The CDR3 spells CASSLTGEKNIQYF. CDR3 bases: TGTGCCAGCAGCCTTACAGGGGAGAAAAACATTCAGTACTTC. Filled out from reference TRBV7-9 and TRBJ2-4, the complete variable domain reads DTGVSQNPRHKITKRGQNVTFRCDPISEHNRLYWYRQTLGQGPEFLTYFQNEAQLEKSRLLSDRFSAERPKGSFSTLEIQRTEQGDSAMYLCASSLTGEKNIQYFGAGTRLSVL.